This paragraph covers one T cell receptor beta chain sequence. Its target is unknown. The sample is drawn from a study of radiotherapy plus CTLA-4 blockade in lung cancer. Study as a whole: More than 15% of patients responded objectively, and 25% to 40% achieved disease control.

This CDR3 has 14 residues. The V gene lost 9 bases and the J gene lost 2 bases, with 15 bases spanning the gap. CDR1 and CDR2 from the germline V gene are MNHEY and SVGAGI. The study, taken as a whole, reports: Early clone dynamics of blood T cells, plus interferon-beta, reportedly predicted response best. Following radiotherapy plus ipilimumab, tumor-derived TCR clones expanded in the blood.

Patients with chemo-refractory metastatic non-small-cell lung cancer received focal radiation plus CTLA-4 blockade with ipilimumab. TCRdb's copy holds only in-frame clones and misses some; the assay was immunoSEQ multiplex PCR. The table shows some 23,000 clones, with about three quarters occurring only once. The receptor's source is a human donor with non-small cell lung cancer who had stable disease on radiotherapy plus ipilimumab. The J gene is TRBJ2-3, the V gene TRBV6-5, with a possible D match to TRBD2 (6 bases). Sample: peripheral blood, taken from a patient treated with radiotherapy plus ipilimumab. The DNA of the CDR3 is TGTGCCAGTCGTCGGGAGTACACCACAGATACGCAGTATTTT. It encodes CASRREYTTDTQYF.